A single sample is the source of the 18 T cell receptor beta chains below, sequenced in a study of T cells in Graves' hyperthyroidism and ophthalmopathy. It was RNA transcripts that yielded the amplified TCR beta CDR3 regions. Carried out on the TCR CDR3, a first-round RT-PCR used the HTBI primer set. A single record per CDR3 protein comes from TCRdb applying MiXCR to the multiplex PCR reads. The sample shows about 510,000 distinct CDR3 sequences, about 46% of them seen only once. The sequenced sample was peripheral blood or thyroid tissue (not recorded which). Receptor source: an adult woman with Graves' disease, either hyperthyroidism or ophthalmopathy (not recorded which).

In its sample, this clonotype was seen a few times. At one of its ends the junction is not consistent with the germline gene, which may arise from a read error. CDR3 residues: CASSQGTTWF. In nucleotides, the CDR3 is TGTGCCAGCAGCCAGGGGACCACCTGGTTC. V usage is TRBV14 and J usage is TRBJ2-7, with D perhaps matching TRBD1 or TRBD2 (5 bases each). The germline gives CDR1 SGHDN, CDR2 FVKESK. This CDR3 comprises 10 residues.

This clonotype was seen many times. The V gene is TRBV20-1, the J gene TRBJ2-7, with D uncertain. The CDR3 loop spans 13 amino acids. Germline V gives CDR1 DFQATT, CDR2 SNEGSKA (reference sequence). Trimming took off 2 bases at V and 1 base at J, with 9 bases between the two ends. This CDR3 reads CSARPDGSYEQYF. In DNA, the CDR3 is TGCAGTGCTAGACCCGACGGATCCTACGAGCAGTACTTC.

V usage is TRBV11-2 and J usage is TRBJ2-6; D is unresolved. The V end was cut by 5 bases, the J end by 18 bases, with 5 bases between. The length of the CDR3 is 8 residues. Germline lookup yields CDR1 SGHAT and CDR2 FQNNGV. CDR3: CASSVGTF. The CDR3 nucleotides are TGTGCCAGCAGCGTCGGGACTTTC.

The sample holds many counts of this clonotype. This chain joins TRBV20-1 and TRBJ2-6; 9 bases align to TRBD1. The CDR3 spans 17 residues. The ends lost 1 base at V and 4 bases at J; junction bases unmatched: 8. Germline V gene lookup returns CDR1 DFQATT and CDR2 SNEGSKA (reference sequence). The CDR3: CSARGADRGSGANVLTF. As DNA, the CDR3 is TGCAGTGCTAGAGGGGCGGACAGGGGTTCCGGGGCCAACGTCCTGACTTTC.

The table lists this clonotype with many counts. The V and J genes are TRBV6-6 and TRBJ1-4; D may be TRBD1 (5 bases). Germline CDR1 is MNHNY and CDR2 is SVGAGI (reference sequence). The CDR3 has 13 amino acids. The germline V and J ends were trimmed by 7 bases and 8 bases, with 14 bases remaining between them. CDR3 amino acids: CASIPTGGEKLFF. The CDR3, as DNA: TGTGCCAGCATCCCTACCGGGGGGGAAAAACTGTTTTTT.

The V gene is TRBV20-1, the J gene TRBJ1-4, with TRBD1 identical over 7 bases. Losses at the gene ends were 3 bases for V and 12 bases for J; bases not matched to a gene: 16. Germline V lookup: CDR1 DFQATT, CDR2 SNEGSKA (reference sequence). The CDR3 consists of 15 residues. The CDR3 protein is CSASRDSRNRKELFF. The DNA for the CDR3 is TGCAGTGCTAGCCGGGACAGCAGAAATAGAAAGGAACTGTTTTTT.

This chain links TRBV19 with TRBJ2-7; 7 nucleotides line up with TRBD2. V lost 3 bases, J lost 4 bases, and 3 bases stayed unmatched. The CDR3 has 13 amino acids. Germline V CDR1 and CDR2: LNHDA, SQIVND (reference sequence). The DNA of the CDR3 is TGTGCCAGTAGTATGCGGGAGAGGTACGAGCAGTACTTC. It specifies CASSMRERYEQYF.

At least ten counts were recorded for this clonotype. The CDR3, as DNA: TGTGCCAGCAGCTACTCGGTCGAGCTGTTTTTT. Residues: CASSYSVELFF. The chain employs TRBV7-9 and TRBJ2-2; D not resolved. The CDR3 is 11 residues long. V dropped 4 bases and J dropped 11 bases, with 8 bases sitting between them. In germline, CDR1 is SEHNR, CDR2 FQNEAQ (reference sequence). Supplemented by reference TRBV7-9 and TRBJ2-2, the full variable domain reads DTGVSQNPRHKITKRGQNVTFRCDPISEHNRLYWYRQTLGQGPEFLTYFQNEAQLEKSRLLSDRFSAERPKGSFSTLEIQRTEQGDSAMYLCASSYSVELFFGEGSRLTVL.

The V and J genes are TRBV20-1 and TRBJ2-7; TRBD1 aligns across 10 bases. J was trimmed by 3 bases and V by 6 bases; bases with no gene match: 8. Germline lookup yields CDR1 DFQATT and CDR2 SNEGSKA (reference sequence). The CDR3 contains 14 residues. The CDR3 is CSARGDRGFYEQYF. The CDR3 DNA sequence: TGCAGTGCCCGGGGGGACAGGGGCTTCTACGAGCAGTACTTC.

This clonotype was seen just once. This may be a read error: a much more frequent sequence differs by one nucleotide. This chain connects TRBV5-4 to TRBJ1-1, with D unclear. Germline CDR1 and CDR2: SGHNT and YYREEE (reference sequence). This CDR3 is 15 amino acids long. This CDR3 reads CASSAVGRSNTEALF. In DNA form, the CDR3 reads TGTGCCAGCAGCGCCGTCGGACGGTCGAACACTGAAGCTCTCTTT.

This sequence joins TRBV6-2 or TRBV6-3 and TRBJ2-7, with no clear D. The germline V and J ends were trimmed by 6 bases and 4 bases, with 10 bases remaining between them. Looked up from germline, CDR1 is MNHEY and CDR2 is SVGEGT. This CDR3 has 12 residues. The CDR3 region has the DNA TGTGCCAGCAGCGGAATGGGATACGAGCAGTACTTC. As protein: CASSGMGYEQYF.

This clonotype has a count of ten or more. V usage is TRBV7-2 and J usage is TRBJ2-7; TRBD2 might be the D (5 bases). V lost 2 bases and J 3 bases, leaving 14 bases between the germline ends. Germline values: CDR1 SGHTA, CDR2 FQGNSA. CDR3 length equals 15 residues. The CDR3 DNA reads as TGTGCCAGCAGCTTATCGGGGAGTCTTTACTACGAGCAGTACTTC. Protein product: CASSLSGSLYYEQYF.

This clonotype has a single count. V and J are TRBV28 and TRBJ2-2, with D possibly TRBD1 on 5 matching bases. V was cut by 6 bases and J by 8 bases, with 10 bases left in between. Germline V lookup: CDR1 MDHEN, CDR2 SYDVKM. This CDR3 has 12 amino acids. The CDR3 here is CASSHRNGELFF. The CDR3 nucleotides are TGTGCCAGCAGCCACAGGAATGGGGAGCTGTTTTTT.

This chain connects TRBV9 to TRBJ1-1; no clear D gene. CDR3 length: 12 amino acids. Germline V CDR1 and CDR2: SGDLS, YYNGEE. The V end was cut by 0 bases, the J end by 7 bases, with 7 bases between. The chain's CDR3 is CASSVGTNEAFF. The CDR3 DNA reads TGTGCCAGCAGCGTAGGAACCAATGAAGCTTTCTTT.

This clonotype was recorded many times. CDR3 region: CASSFTDRGSTEAFF. The CDR3 DNA sequence: TGCGCCAGCAGCTTTACGGACAGGGGGAGCACTGAAGCTTTCTTT. The gene calls are TRBV5-1 and TRBJ1-1, with 10 positions matching TRBD1. With 2 bases clipped from V and 4 bases from J, the junction kept 5 bases outside the gene matches. Germline CDR1 is SGHRS and CDR2 is YFSETQ. This CDR3 region has 15 residues.

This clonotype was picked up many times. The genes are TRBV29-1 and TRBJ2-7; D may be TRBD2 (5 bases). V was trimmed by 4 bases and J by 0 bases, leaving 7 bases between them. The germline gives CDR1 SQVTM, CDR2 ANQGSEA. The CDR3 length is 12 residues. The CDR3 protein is CSVVGNSYEQYF. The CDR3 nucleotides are TGCAGCGTTGTCGGGAACTCCTACGAGCAGTACTTC.

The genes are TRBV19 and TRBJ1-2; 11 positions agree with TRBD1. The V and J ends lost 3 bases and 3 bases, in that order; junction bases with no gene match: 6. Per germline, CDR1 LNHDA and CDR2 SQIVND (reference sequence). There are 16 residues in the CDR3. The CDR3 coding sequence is TGTGCCAGTAGTATCCCTCCGGGACAGGGGGACTATGGCTACACCTTC. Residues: CASSIPPGQGDYGYTF.

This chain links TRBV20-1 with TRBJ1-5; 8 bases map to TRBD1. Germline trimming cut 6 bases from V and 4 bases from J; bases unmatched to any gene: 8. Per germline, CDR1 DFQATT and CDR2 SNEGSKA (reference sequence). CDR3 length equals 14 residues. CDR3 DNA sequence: TGCAGTGCAGCCACAGGGGGAATGAATCAGCCCCAGCATTTT. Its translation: CSAATGGMNQPQHF.